This T cell receptor beta chain was captured by sequencing in a study of cytomegalovirus exposure and HLA in healthy donors. Broader study findings: Among TCR beta chains of equal frequency, HLA-associated ones were more clonally expanded in a later analysis. For most TCR beta V segments, an earlier analysis put the productive rate at about 87% or about 30% of the time. According to the study, 160 or so TCR beta chains were cytomegalovirus-associated.

The PCR used 60 Vbeta and 13 Jbeta primers. TCRdb's table, derived via immunoSEQ multiplex PCR, lists solely in-frame clones and lacks some. The data show around 67,000 clones, more than 75% seen once. The CDR3 has 11 amino acids. V shed 2 bases and J shed 14 bases, with 15 bases lying between them. Germline V gives CDR1 DFQATT, CDR2 SNEGSKA (reference sequence). As for this clone: Its antigen is undetermined.

This TCR was recovered from a man younger than 35 in good health and CMV-seropositive. The rearrangement joins TRBV20-1 to TRBJ1-1, with TRBD1 as a possible D gene (5 bases). Sample: PBMCs. This chain's CDR3 is CSARKGTQEFF. The CDR3 DNA is TGCAGTGCTAGAAAGGGCACACAGGAATTCTTT.